This T cell receptor (beta chain) was obtained from a study of OX40 agonist ivuxolimab in advanced cancers. Study details: It was permissible to have had prior anti-PD-1, anti-PD-L1 or anti-CTLA-4 therapy, and 40% had some.

TCRdb's copy holds only in-frame clones and misses some; the assay was immunoSEQ multiplex PCR. Of roughly 81,000 clones listed, about 93% were seen once; the top ten hold approximately 11%. The CDR3 runs 13 residues. The germline CDR1 and CDR2 sequences are MNHNS and SASEGT. V gave up 2 bases and J gave up 6 bases, with 7 bases separating them. The J gene is TRBJ2-2, the V gene TRBV6-1, with unresolved D. The receptor's source is an adult with an advanced solid tumor such as melanoma, head and neck, liver or kidney cancer. Sequences were derived from CD4+ or CD8+ T cells sorted from blood, sampled in a trial of the OX40 agonist ivuxolimab. CDR3 sequence reads: CASSEQPAGELFF. CDR3 nucleotides: TGTGCCAGCAGTGAACAGCCGGCCGGGGAGCTGTTTTTT.